The T cell receptor beta chain described here comes from a study of cytomegalovirus exposure and HLA in healthy donors (dated by TCRdb to 2016 to 2017). Study-wide context: The 666 repertoires of the first cohort and the 120 validation repertoires were produced on the same platform, according to a later analysis. The aim of the study was to test whether cataloging public T cell receptors could identify signatures of past pathogen exposure. Along with the approximately 600-subject first cohort, a separate validation cohort of more than 90 different subjects was used. To predict cytomegalovirus infection status, the study brought together high-throughput TCR immunosequencing, statistical association of individual TCRs with disease status, and machine learning. What the work shows at the level of the full study, not this receptor alone: In vitro tests confirmed that a few of the cytomegalovirus-associated TCR beta chains recognize cytomegalovirus antigens. In the study, about 150 TCR beta chains were listed as associated with cytomegalovirus. The authors suggested that the approach could potentially be extended to other disease states and immunological phenotypes. The classifier was reported to diagnose cytomegalovirus status with high specificity and sensitivity in both the original cohort and the validation cohort. Across donors, most TCR sequences were observed very rarely, whereas some public TCRs were present in many individuals. Subsequent analysis determined that TCRs grouped into clusters in the first cohort also showed a tendency toward co-occurrence across the 130 or so validation repertoires, and 85% to 95% of cluster scores exceeded 0. The validation cohort had no HLA typing available for a later analysis, so co-occurrence within that cohort was assessed over all 130 or so repertoires.

The germline V gene (reference sequence) gives CDR1 as MNHEY and CDR2 as SMNVEV. Including cysteine and phenylalanine, the CDR3 has 15 amino acids. The entry retains the CDR3 DNA only, 45 bases that are in frame from base 1. Trimming costs V 6 bases and J 1 base, and their ends lie 15 bases apart. The protocol used for the library was the immunoSEQ multiplex PCR assay. As for the original processing: A statistical classification framework was built for diagnosing cytomegalovirus status from the catalog of TCR beta chain sequences. The source is immuneACCESS, and TCRdb retained only in-frame sequences with V and J called. Part of the clones is not carried over; for the studies checked, unresolved V genes explain less than half of this, and the remainder is unexplained. That table is the source of V, J and clone size, and D and trimming were worked out from the DNA. In all, the sample holds around 190,000 clones, and approximately 78% of those were seen once. Less than 1.5% of the sample belongs to the ten largest clones.

The donors belonged to the validation cohort of about 120 subjects, which was separate from the approximately 700-subject first cohort. On this clone itself: Its specific antigen is unknown. It has no much larger one-base neighbor in the sample; base qualities were not kept.

The receptor chain draws on TRBV27 and TRBJ2-5, with a weak D call of TRBD2 (6 bases match). The sequence derives from a woman between 25 and 40 years old in good health and CMV-seronegative. Input material: PBMCs. CDR3 reads: CASRAWGGLQETQYF. The DNA is TGTGCCAGCAGGGCCTGGGGAGGACTCCAAGAGACCCAGTACTTC.